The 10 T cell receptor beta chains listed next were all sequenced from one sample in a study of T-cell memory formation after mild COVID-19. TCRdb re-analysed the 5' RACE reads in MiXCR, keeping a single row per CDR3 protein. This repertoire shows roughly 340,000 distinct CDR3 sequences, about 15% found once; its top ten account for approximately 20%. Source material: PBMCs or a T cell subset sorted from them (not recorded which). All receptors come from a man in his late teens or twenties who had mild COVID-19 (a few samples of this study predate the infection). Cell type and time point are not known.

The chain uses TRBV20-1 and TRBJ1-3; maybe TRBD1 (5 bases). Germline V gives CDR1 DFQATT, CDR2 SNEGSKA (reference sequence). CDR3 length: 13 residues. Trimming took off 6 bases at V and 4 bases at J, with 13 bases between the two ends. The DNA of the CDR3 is TGCAGTGCCCGAGACAGTGCCGGAAACACCATATATTTT. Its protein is CSARDSAGNTIYF.

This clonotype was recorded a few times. As DNA, the CDR3 is TGTGCCTGGAACCGGCGGGGGGGGGATACGCAGTATTTT. Protein sequence: CAWNRRGGDTQYF. This sequence joins TRBV30 and TRBJ2-3; the match to TRBD2 covers 9 bases. Germline V gene data show CDR1 as GTSNPN and CDR2 as SVGIG (reference sequence). This CDR3 is built from 13 residues. Unmatched junction bases numbered 5, after V lost 4 bases and J lost 6 bases.

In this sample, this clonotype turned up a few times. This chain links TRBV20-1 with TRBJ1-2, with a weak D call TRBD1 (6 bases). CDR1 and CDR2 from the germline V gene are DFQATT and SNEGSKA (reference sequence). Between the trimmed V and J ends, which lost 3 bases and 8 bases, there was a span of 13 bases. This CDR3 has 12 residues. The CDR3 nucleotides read TGCAGTGCTAGGCGAGGGGGACGAGGCTACACCTTC. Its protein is CSARRGGRGYTF.

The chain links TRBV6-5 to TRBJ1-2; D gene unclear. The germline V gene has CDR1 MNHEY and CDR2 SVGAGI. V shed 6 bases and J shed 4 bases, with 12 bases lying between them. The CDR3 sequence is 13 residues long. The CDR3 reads CASRISGLYGYTF. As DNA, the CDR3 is TGTGCCAGCAGGATCAGCGGCCTCTATGGCTACACCTTC.

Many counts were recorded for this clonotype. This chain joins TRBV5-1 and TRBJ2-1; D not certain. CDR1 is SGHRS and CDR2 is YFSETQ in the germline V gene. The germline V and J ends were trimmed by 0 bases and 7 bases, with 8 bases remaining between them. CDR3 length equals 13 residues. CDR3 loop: CASSLEYGNEQFF. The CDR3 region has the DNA TGCGCCAGCAGCTTGGAGTACGGTAATGAGCAGTTCTTC.

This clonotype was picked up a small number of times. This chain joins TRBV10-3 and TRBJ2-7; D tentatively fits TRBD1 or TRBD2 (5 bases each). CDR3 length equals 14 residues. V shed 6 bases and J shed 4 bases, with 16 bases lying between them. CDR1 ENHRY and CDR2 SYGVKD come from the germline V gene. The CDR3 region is CAIRDEGSTYEQYF. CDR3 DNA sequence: TGTGCCATCAGGGATGAGGGGTCGACGTACGAGCAGTACTTC.

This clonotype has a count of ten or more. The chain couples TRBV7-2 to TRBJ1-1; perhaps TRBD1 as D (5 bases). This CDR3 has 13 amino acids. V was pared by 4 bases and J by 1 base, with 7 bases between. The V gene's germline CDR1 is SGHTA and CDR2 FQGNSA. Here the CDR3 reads CASSYDRNTEAFF. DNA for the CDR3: TGTGCCAGCAGCTATGACAGGAACACTGAAGCTTTCTTT.

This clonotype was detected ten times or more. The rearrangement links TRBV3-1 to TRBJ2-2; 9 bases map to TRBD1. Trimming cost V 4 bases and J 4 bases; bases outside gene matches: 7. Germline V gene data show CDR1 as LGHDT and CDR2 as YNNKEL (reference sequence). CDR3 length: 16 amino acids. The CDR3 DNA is TGTGCCAGCAGCCCCGGACAGGGGTTGATCACCGGGGAGCTGTTTTTT. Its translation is CASSPGQGLITGELFF.

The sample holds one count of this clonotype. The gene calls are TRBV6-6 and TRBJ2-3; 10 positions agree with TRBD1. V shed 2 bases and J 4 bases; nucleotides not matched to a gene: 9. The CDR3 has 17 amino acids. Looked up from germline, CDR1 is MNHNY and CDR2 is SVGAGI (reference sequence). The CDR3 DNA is TGTGCCAGCAGTTACCCCGACAGGGGGCGCGAGTCAGATACGCAGTATTTT. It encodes CASSYPDRGRESDTQYF.

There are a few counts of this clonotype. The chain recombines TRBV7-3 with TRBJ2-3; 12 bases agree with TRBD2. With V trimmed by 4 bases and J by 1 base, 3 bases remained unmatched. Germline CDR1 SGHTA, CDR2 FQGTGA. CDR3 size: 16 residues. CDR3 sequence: CASSWGLAGRTDTQYF. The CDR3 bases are TGTGCCAGCAGCTGGGGACTAGCGGGCCGCACAGATACGCAGTATTTT.